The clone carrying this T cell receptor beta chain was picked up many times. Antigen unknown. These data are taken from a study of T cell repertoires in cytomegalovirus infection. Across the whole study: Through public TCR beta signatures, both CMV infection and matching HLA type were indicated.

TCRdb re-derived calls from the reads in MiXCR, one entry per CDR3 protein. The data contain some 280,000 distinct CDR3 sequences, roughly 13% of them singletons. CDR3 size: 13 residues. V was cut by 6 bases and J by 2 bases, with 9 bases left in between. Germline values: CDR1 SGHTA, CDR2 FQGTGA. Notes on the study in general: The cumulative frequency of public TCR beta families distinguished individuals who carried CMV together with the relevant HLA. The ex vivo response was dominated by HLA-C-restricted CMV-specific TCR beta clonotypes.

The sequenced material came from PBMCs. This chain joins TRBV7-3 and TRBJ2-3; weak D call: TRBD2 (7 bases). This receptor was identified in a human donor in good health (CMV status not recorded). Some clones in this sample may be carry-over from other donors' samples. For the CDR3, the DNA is TGTGCCAGCAGGCGGGGGCCCACAGATACGCAGTATTTT. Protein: CASRRGPTDTQYF.